The 4 T cell receptor beta chains reported below all come from one sample, sequenced in a study of graft-versus-host responses after intestinal transplantation. This table comes from immunoSEQ multiplex PCR, and its TCRdb copy is limited to in-frame clones, with some not included. This table has 75,000 to 90,000 clones, around 90% appearing once. Their antigen targets remain unknown. The sequenced sample was unstimulated CD4+ T cells sorted from spleen or lymph node cells, obtained before intestinal transplant. The origin of the receptors is a human donor who received an intestinal transplant.

The gene calls are TRBV27 and TRBJ2-7; D might be TRBD2 (5 bases). The CDR3 sequence is 16 residues long. The V gene lost 4 bases and the J gene lost 0 bases, with 16 bases spanning the gap. Germline CDR1 reads MNHEY; CDR2 reads SMNVEV (reference sequence). The DNA of the CDR3 is TGTGCCAGCAGTTCCTGGGGTACAGCGGCCTCCTACGAGCAGTACTTC. Its translation is CASSSWGTAASYEQYF.

V usage is TRBV4-1 and J usage is TRBJ2-3, with 9 bases that match TRBD2. The CDR3 totals 17 residues. V lost 0 bases and J lost 8; bases outside the gene matches: 12. Germline CDR1 is MGHRA and CDR2 is YSYEKL. The DNA for the CDR3 is TGCGCCAGCAGCCAAGAAGGGGGCCTAGCGGGGTACGGTACGCAGTATTTT. Its protein product is CASSQEGGLAGYGTQYF.

The chain employs TRBV11-2 and TRBJ2-7, with D unclear. Trimming took off 1 base at V and 4 bases at J, with 8 bases between the two ends. The germline gives CDR1 SGHAT, CDR2 FQNNGV. The CDR3 runs 13 residues. The CDR3 DNA reads as TGTGCCAGCAGCTTAGGAGGAGAATACGAGCAGTACTTC. It translates to CASSLGGEYEQYF.

The J gene is TRBJ1-2, the V gene TRBV6-1, with 7 bases lining up with TRBD1. Germline-derived CDR1 and CDR2 are MNHNS and SASEGT. The V and J ends lost 4 bases and 6 bases, in that order; junction bases with no gene match: 8. The CDR3 has 14 residues. CDR3 region: CASSGQGGANGYTF. For the CDR3, the DNA is TGTGCCAGCAGTGGACAGGGAGGCGCGAATGGCTACACCTTC.